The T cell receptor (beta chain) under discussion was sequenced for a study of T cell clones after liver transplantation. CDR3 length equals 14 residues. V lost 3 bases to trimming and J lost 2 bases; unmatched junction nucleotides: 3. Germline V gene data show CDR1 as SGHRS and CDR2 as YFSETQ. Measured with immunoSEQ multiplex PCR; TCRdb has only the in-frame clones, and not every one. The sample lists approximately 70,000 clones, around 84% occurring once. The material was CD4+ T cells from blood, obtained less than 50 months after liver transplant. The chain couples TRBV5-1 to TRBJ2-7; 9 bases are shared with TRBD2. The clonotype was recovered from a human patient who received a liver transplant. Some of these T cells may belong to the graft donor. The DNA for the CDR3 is TGCGCCAGCAGCTCTAGCGGGGCAACCTACGAGCAGTACTTC. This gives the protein CASSSSGATYEQYF.